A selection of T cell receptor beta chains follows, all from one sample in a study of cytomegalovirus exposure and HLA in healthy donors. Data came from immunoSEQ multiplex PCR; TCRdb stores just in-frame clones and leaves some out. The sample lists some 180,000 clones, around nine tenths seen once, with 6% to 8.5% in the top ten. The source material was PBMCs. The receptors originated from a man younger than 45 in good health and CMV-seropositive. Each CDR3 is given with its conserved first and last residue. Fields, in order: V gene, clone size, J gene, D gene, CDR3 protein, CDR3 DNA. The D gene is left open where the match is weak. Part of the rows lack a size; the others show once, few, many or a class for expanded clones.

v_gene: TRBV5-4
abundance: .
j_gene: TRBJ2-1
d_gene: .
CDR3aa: CASSLPSGHYNEQFF
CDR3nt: TGTGCCAGCAGCTTACCAAGCGGCCACTACAATGAGCAGTTCTTC

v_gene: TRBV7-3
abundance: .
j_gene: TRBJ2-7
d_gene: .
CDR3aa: CASSLKGQGMGEQYF
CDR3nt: TGTGCCAGCAGCTTAAAGGGGCAGGGAATGGGCGAGCAGTACTTC

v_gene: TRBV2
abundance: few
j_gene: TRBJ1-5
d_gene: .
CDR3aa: CATNTGTGQPQHF
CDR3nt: TGTGCCACCAATACAGGGACGGGTCAGCCCCAGCATTTT

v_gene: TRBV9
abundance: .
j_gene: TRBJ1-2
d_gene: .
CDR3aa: CASSMSGTADLYGYTF
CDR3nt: TGTGCCAGCAGCATGTCCGGGACGGCGGACCTTTATGGCTACACCTTC

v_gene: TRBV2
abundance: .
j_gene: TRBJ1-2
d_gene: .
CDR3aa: CASSETGTGYTF
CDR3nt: TGTGCCAGCAGTGAGACGGGGACGGGCTACACCTTC

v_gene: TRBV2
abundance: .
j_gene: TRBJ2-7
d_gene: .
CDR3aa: CASSWDPLTYEQYF
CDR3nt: TGTGCCAGCAGTTGGGACCCCCTTACCTACGAGCAGTACTTC

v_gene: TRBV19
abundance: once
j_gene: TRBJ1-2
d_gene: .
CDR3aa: CASSIGQLANYGYTF
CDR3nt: TGTGCCAGTAGTATAGGACAGTTAGCTAACTATGGCTACACCTTC

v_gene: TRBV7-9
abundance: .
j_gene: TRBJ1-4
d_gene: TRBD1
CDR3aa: CASSLIQGGLNEKLFF
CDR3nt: TGTGCCAGCAGCTTAATACAGGGGGGGCTTAATGAAAAACTGTTTTTT

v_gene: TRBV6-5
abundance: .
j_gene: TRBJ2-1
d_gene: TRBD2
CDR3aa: CASSYSRTSPMNEQFF
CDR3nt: TGTGCCAGCAGTTACTCGAGGACTAGCCCCATGAATGAGCAGTTCTTC

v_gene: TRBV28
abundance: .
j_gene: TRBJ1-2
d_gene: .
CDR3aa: CASSLLKGGDGYTF
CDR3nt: TGTGCCAGCAGTCTTCTAAAGGGAGGGGATGGCTACACCTTC

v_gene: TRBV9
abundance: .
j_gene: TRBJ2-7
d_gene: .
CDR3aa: CASSRGPSYEQYF
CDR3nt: TGTGCCAGCTCCCGGGGGCCTTCCTACGAGCAGTACTTC

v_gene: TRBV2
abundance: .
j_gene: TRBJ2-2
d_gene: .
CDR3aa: CASSRDNTGELFF
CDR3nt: TGTGCCAGCAGCCGGGACAACACCGGGGAGCTGTTTTTT

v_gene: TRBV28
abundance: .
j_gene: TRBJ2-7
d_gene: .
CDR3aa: CASSFRTYEQYF
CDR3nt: TGTGCCAGCAGTTTCAGGACCTACGAGCAGTACTTC

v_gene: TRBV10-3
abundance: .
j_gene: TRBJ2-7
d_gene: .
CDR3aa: CAISGSYEQYF
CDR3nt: TGTGCCATCAGTGGATCATACGAGCAGTACTTC

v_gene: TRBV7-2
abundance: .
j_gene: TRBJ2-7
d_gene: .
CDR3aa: CASSPQRSSYEQYF
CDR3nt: TGTGCCAGCAGCCCCCAACGGAGCTCCTACGAGCAGTACTTC

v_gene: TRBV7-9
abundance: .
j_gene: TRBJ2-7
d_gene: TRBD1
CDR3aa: CASSRQGLAYEQYF
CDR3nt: TGTGCCAGCAGCCGACAGGGCTTGGCCTACGAGCAGTACTTC

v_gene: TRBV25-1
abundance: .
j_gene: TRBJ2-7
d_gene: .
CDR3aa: CASSEYSPPGPLSEQYF
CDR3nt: TGTGCCAGCAGTGAATATAGTCCACCGGGCCCATTGAGCGAGCAGTACTTC

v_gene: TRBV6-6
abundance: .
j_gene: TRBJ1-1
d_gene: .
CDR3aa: CASNQGGTEAFF
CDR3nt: TGTGCCAGCAACCAGGGAGGGACTGAAGCTTTCTTT

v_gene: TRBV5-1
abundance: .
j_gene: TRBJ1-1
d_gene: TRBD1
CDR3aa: CASSPGTGGPNTEAFF
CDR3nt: TGCGCCAGCAGCCCCGGGACAGGGGGACCGAACACTGAAGCTTTCTTT

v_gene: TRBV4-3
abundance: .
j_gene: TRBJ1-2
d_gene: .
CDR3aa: CASSQAEEGYGYTF
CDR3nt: TGCGCCAGCAGCCAAGCCGAGGAGGGCTATGGCTACACCTTC

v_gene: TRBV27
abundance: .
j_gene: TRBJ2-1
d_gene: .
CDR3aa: CASTRAGVSNEQFF
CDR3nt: TGTGCCAGCACCCGGGCAGGGGTGAGTAATGAGCAGTTCTTC

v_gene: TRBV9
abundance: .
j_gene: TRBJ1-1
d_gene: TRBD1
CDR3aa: CASGTVNTEAFF
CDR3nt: TGTGCCAGCGGGACAGTCAACACTGAAGCTTTCTTT

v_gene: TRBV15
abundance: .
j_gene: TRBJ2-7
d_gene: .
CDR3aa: CATSLGAGSYEQYF
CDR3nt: TGTGCCACCAGTTTAGGAGCGGGCTCCTACGAGCAGTACTTC

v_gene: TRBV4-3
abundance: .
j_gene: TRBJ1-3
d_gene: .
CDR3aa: CASSQRVQTGNTIYF
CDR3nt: TGCGCCAGCAGCCAAAGGGTACAAACTGGAAACACCATATATTTT

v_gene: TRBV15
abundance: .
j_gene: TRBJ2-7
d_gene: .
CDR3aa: CATSERHQGYEQYF
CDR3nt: TGTGCCACCAGCGAACGTCACCAGGGATACGAGCAGTACTTC

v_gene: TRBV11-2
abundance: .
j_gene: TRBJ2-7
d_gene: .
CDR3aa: CASSAQTGLYEQYF
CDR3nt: TGTGCCAGCAGCGCCCAGACCGGCCTCTACGAGCAGTACTTC

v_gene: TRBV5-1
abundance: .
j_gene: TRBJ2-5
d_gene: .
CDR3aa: CASSLRPQEETQYF
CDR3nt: TGCGCCAGCAGCCTCCGCCCTCAGGAAGAGACCCAGTACTTC

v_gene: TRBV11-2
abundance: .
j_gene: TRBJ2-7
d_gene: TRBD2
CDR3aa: CASSLVVTSTYEQYF
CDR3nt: TGTGCCAGCAGCTTAGTAGTGACTAGCACCTACGAGCAGTACTTC

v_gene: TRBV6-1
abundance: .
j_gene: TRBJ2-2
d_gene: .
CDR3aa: CASSAGGNTGELFF
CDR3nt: TGTGCCAGCAGTGCAGGCGGGAACACCGGGGAGCTGTTTTTT

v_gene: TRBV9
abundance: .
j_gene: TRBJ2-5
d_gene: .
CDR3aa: CASSVDVGGLGTQYF
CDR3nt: TGTGCCAGCAGCGTAGACGTAGGGGGGCTCGGGACCCAGTACTTC

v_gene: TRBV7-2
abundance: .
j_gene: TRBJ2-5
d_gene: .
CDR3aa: CASSLAGQTQYF
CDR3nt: TGTGCCAGCAGCTTAGCAGGGCAGACCCAGTACTTC

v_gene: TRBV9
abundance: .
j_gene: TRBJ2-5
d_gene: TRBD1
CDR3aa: CASSGSQGALRKETQYF
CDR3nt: TGTGCCAGCAGCGGCTCACAGGGGGCCCTTCGGAAGGAGACCCAGTACTTC

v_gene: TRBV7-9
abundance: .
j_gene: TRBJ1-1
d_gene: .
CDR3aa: CASSLVGGWIPDTEAFF
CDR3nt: TGTGCCAGCAGCTTAGTAGGGGGGTGGATACCGGACACTGAAGCTTTCTTT

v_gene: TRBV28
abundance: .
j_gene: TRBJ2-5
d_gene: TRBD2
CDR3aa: CASSFFVSGRTQYF
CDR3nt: TGTGCCAGCAGTTTTTTCGTTAGCGGGAGAACCCAGTACTTC

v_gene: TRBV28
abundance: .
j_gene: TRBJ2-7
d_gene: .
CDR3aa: CASSLRRGTYEQYF
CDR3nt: TGTGCCAGCAGTTTACGGAGGGGCACCTACGAGCAGTACTTC

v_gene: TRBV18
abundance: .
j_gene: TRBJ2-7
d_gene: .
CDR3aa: CASSPSRSYEQYF
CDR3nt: TGTGCCAGCTCACCCTCAAGATCCTACGAGCAGTACTTC

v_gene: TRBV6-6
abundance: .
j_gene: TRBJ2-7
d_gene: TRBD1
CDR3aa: CAAVTGTGNHEQYF
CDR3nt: TGTGCCGCCGTGACTGGGACAGGGAATCACGAGCAGTACTTC

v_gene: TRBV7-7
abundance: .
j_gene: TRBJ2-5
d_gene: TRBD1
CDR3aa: CASSRDSPQETQYF
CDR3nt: TGTGCTAGCAGCCGGGACAGCCCTCAAGAGACCCAGTACTTC

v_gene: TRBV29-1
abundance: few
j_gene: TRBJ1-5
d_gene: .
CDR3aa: CSVSPGGDQPQHF
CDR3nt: TGCAGCGTTTCCCCGGGGGGTGATCAGCCCCAGCATTTT